A selection of T cell receptor beta chains follows, all from one sample in a study of T-cell memory formation after mild COVID-19. TCRdb re-called the 5' RACE reads through MiXCR, storing one row per CDR3 protein. The data hold 530,000 or so distinct CDR3 sequences, with 17% observed a single time. The specimen was PBMCs or a T cell subset sorted from them (not recorded which). The receptors here all came from an adult woman who had mild COVID-19 (a few samples of this study predate the infection). Cell type and time point are not known. Each CDR3 is given with its conserved first and last residue. Fields, in order: D gene, J gene, V gene, CDR3 length, clone size, CDR3 protein, CDR3 DNA. The D gene is left open where the match is weak. The size of a clone is reported for some rows only, either as once, few or many, or as a class for expanded clones.

. | TRBJ2-3 | TRBV12-3/TRBV12-4 | 15 | . | CASSPRARSTDTQYF | TGTGCCAGCAGTCCGCGAGCCCGAAGCACAGATACGCAGTATTTT
. | TRBJ1-5 | TRBV7-9 | 14 | . | CASSLVEGGQPQHF | TGTGCCAGCAGCTTAGTTGAGGGCGGTCAGCCCCAGCATTTT
. | TRBJ2-7 | TRBV5-1 | 13 | many | CASSSRSSYEQYF | TGCGCCAGCAGCTCTCGGAGCTCCTACGAGCAGTACTTC
TRBD1 | TRBJ1-2 | TRBV6-5 | 16 | few | CASSYRLGQVDYGYTF | TGTGCCAGCAGTTATCGACTTGGACAGGTTGACTATGGCTACACCTTC
. | TRBJ2-7 | TRBV5-1 | 15 | . | CASSLPGSPQDEQYF | TGCGCCAGCAGCTTGCCAGGGTCCCCCCAGGACGAGCAGTACTTC
. | TRBJ2-5 | TRBV7-9 | 18 | . | CASSSPGLASKGQETQYF | TGTGCCAGCAGCTCCCCTGGTCTGGCTAGCAAGGGGCAAGAGACCCAGTACTTC
TRBD2 | TRBJ2-2 | TRBV5-4 | 17 | few | CASSRGLAGGNTGELFF | TGTGCCAGCAGCCGGGGACTAGCGGGAGGGAACACCGGGGAGCTGTTTTTT
TRBD2 | TRBJ2-2 | TRBV6-2/TRBV6-3 | 15 | . | CASSLLAGKTGELFF | TGTGCCAGCAGTTTACTAGCGGGAAAAACCGGGGAGCTGTTTTTT
TRBD1 | TRBJ1-2 | TRBV27 | 14 | few | CASSSGTGHYGYTF | TGTGCCAGCAGCTCCGGGACAGGCCACTATGGCTACACCTTC
. | TRBJ2-3 | TRBV12-3/TRBV12-4 | 13 | few | CASSFWYGDTQYF | TGTGCCAGCAGTTTTTGGTATGGAGATACGCAGTATTTT
TRBD1 | TRBJ2-2 | TRBV6-5 | 15 | few | CASSYGDRVTGELFF | TGTGCCAGCAGTTACGGGGACAGGGTCACCGGGGAGCTGTTTTTT
TRBD2 | TRBJ2-1 | TRBV7-9 | 16 | . | CASSRTSGRAVNEQFF | TGTGCCAGCAGCCGGACTAGCGGGAGGGCCGTCAATGAGCAGTTCTTC
. | TRBJ2-3 | TRBV7-9 | 15 | . | CASSSWVRSTDTQYF | TGTGCCAGCAGCTCCTGGGTGAGGAGCACAGATACGCAGTATTTT
TRBD2 | TRBJ2-3 | TRBV9 | 16 | few | CASSVGTSLSTDTQYF | TGTGCCAGCAGCGTCGGGACTAGCCTAAGCACAGATACGCAGTATTTT
. | TRBJ1-4 | TRBV7-2 | 13 | few | CASSLFILRELFF | TGTGCCAGCAGCCTTTTTATCCTCAGGGAACTGTTTTTT
TRBD2 | TRBJ2-7 | TRBV12-3/TRBV12-4 | 14 | few | CASSYWTSGVKQYF | TGTGCCAGCAGTTACTGGACTAGCGGGGTAAAGCAGTACTTC
. | TRBJ1-1 | TRBV3-1 | 12 | few | CASSQGTGMVVF | TGTGCCAGCAGCCAGGGAACAGGGATGGTCGTCTTT
. | TRBJ2-3 | TRBV12-3/TRBV12-4 | 15 | few | CASSPKPGSTDTQYF | TGTGCCAGCAGTCCTAAACCAGGGAGCACAGATACGCAGTATTTT
TRBD2 | TRBJ2-1 | TRBV12-3/TRBV12-4 | 15 | . | CASSLTGGSGNEQFF | TGTGCCAGCAGCCTGACTGGCGGGAGCGGTAATGAGCAGTTCTTC
TRBD2 | TRBJ2-2 | TRBV6-5 | 16 | few | CASSPAWREGPGELFF | TGTGCCAGCAGCCCGGCGTGGCGGGAGGGCCCCGGGGAGCTGTTTTTT
TRBD1 | TRBJ2-7 | TRBV10-3 | 16 | many | CAISVRSGQGTSEQYF | TGTGCCATCAGTGTACGTTCGGGACAGGGAACGTCCGAGCAGTACTTC
. | TRBJ2-2 | TRBV7-2 | 13 | few | CASRFTGTGELFF | TGTGCCAGCAGGTTTACAGGGACCGGGGAGCTGTTTTTT
. | TRBJ2-3 | TRBV12-3/TRBV12-4 | 14 | . | CASTKGTFTDTQYF | TGTGCCAGCACCAAGGGAACCTTTACAGATACGCAGTATTTT
TRBD1 | TRBJ2-7 | TRBV3-1 | 13 | . | CASSQMGQPEQYF | TGTGCCAGCAGCCAAATGGGACAGCCCGAGCAGTACTTC
TRBD2 | TRBJ2-7 | TRBV7-3 | 13 | . | CASTPGLAGPQYF | TGTGCCAGCACCCCCGGACTAGCGGGGCCCCAGTACTTC
TRBD1 | TRBJ1-2 | TRBV27 | 15 | . | CASSFVPRTGGGYTF | TGTGCCAGCAGTTTTGTTCCCCGGACAGGGGGCGGCTACACCTTC
. | TRBJ2-1 | TRBV7-3 | 16 | . | CASSLKVRGENNEQFF | TGTGCCAGCAGCTTAAAAGTACGGGGAGAAAACAATGAGCAGTTCTTC
. | TRBJ2-2 | TRBV6-5 | 17 | . | CASSYSPGSGNTGELFF | TGTGCCAGCAGTTACTCTCCCGGATCAGGGAACACCGGGGAGCTGTTTTTT
. | TRBJ2-3 | TRBV5-5 | 14 | few | CASSWGTSTDTQYF | TGTGCCAGCAGCTGGGGCACAAGCACAGATACGCAGTATTTT
. | TRBJ2-1 | TRBV19 | 14 | many | CASSIDPLGYEQFF | TGTGCCAGTAGTATAGACCCACTAGGGTATGAGCAGTTCTTC
. | TRBJ1-2 | TRBV7-6 | 14 | few | CASSLDTGAGGYTF | TGTGCCAGCAGCTTAGACACGGGCGCGGGAGGCTACACCTTC